Following are 5 T cell receptor beta chains from one sample sequenced in a study of blood T cell repertoires in COVID-19. Here immunoSEQ multiplex PCR was the method, and the copy in TCRdb shows in-frame clones only, minus some. Of about 200,000 clones in the sample, over 75% were seen once. Source material: PBMCs or T cells enriched from blood (not recorded which). Source of these receptors: a woman aged 40 to 50 with acute COVID-19.

Only a few counts were recorded for this clone. The chain recombines TRBV29-1 with TRBJ1-2; no clear D. The V end lost 4 bases, the J end lost 3 bases, and 9 bases lay between the germline ends. Germline lookup yields CDR1 SQVTM and CDR2 ANQGSEA. The CDR3 length is 12 residues. The CDR3: CSVVAGYYGYTF. CDR3 bases: TGCAGCGTTGTGGCGGGTTACTATGGCTACACCTTC. Full variable domain (missing parts from reference TRBV29-1 and TRBJ1-2): SAVISQKPSRDICQRGTSLTIQCQVDSQVTMMFWYRQQPGQSLTLIATANQGSEATYESGFVIDKFPISRPNLTFSTLTVSNMSPEDSSIYLCSVVAGYYGYTFGSGTRLTVV.

The chain employs TRBV7-9 and TRBJ2-5; D gene ambiguous. V was pared by 6 bases and J by 1 base, with 15 bases between. Germline V CDR1 and CDR2: SEHNR, FQNEAQ (reference sequence). The CDR3 is 15 amino acids. The CDR3 sequence: CASSQEDQFQETQYF. DNA of the CDR3: TGTGCCAGCAGTCAAGAGGATCAGTTCCAAGAGACCCAGTACTTC.

The chain has TRBV5-4 and TRBJ1-2; D is perhaps TRBD1 (5 bases). Trimming took 9 bases from V and 8 from J, leaving 20 bases between them. The CDR3 extends over 13 amino acids. Germline lookup yields CDR1 SGHNT and CDR2 YYREEE (reference sequence). The CDR3 DNA sequence: TGTGCCATCCACGAGATTGACAGAGGCGGCTACACCTTC. Encoded protein: CAIHEIDRGGYTF.

CDR3 nucleotides: TGTGCCAGCAGCCCTCCGGGACTAGCGGACAATGAGCAGTTCTTC. This encodes CASSPPGLADNEQFF. The rearrangement joins TRBV4-2 to TRBJ2-1; 11 bases agree with TRBD2. The CDR3 is 15 residues long. The V gene end was trimmed by 4 bases and the J gene end by 5 bases; junction bases not matched to a gene: 4. Per the germline V gene, CDR1 is LGHNA and CDR2 is YNFKEQ.

The J gene is TRBJ2-3, the V gene TRBV3-1 (or the pseudogene TRBV3-2); perhaps TRBD2 as D (7 bases). The CDR3 length is 16 residues. V was clipped by 0 bases and J by 4 bases, with 14 bases between them. The germline gives CDR1 LGHDT, CDR2 YNNKEL (reference sequence). CDR3 region: CASSQDLGGQSDTQYF. Written as DNA, the CDR3 is TGTGCCAGCAGCCAAGATTTGGGGGGGCAGTCAGATACGCAGTATTTT.